These 10 T cell receptor beta chains came from one sample sequenced in a study of blood T cell repertoires in COVID-19. Data came from immunoSEQ multiplex PCR; TCRdb stores just in-frame clones and leaves some out. The sample carries about 98,000 clones, about 90% recorded once. The specimen was peripheral blood. The source is a man aged 65-85 years with acute or convalescent COVID-19.

This clone was observed a few times. V and J are TRBV5-1 and TRBJ1-6; D might be TRBD1 (6 bases). This CDR3 is built from 14 residues. Trimming removed 4 bases from V and 4 bases from J, with 9 bases in between. Per germline, CDR1 SGHRS and CDR2 YFSETQ. Here the CDR3 DNA reads TGCGCCAGCAGCACCGGACAGTATAATTCACCCCTCCACTTT. Its protein is CASSTGQYNSPLHF.

The J gene is TRBJ2-1, the V gene TRBV19; 11 positions agree with TRBD2. The CDR3 is 15 amino acids. Trimming removed 5 bases from V and 4 bases from J; junction bases left unmatched: 4. Germline V CDR1 and CDR2: LNHDA, SQIVND (reference sequence). CDR3 residues: CASSYVAGGYNEQFF. CDR3 bases: TGTGCCAGTAGTTATGTAGCGGGGGGGTACAATGAGCAGTTCTTC.

This chain uses TRBV3-1 (or the pseudogene TRBV3-2) with TRBJ1-1; D unclear. CDR3 size: 12 residues. Trimming removed 8 bases from V and 4 bases from J, with 11 bases in between. Germline CDR1 LGHDT, CDR2 YNNKEL (reference sequence). The CDR3 region is CASGLGVTEAFF. The CDR3, as DNA: TGTGCCAGCGGATTGGGCGTCACTGAAGCTTTCTTT.

V and J are TRBV10-3 and TRBJ2-5; 7 nucleotides match TRBD2. There are 14 residues in the CDR3. Germline assignment: CDR1 ENHRY and CDR2 SYGVKD. The trim removed 0 bases at V and 4 bases at J, leaving 2 bases unmatched. The CDR3 reads CAISESGGGETQYF. The CDR3 DNA reads as TGTGCCATCAGTGAGTCCGGCGGGGGAGAGACCCAGTACTTC.

The rearrangement joins TRBV6-5 to TRBJ1-2; tentative D call: TRBD1 (5 bases). The germline V gene encodes CDR1 MNHEY and CDR2 SVGAGI. The CDR3 loop spans 14 amino acids. Trimming cost V 0 bases and J 7 bases, with 12 bases left between them. The CDR3 DNA reads TGTGCCAGCAGTTACTCGGGCAGGGAATTTGGCTACACCTTC. Translating gives CASSYSGREFGYTF.

In this sample, this clone turned up once. The chain joins TRBV6-5 to TRBJ1-2; tentatively, D is TRBD1 (6 bases). The V gene lost 5 bases and the J gene lost 0 bases, with 13 bases spanning the gap. This CDR3 is built from 15 residues. Germline V CDR1 and CDR2: MNHEY, SVGAGI. The CDR3 reads CASSPIGQSNYGYTF. For the CDR3, the DNA is TGTGCCAGCAGTCCAATAGGACAGTCTAACTATGGCTACACCTTC.

This clone was observed a single time. The CDR3 DNA reads as TGTGCCAGCAGCCCCAGTTTCTCTGGGGCCAACGTCCTGACTTTC. This gives the protein CASSPSFSGANVLTF. The chain employs TRBV11-2 and TRBJ2-6; unclear D gene. Germline-derived CDR1 and CDR2 are SGHAT and FQNNGV. Trimming removed 5 bases at V and 0 bases at J, with 8 bases between. The CDR3 sequence is 15 residues long.

V gene TRBV3-1 (or the pseudogene TRBV3-2) combines with J gene TRBJ1-6, with a weak D call TRBD1 (6 bases). Germline V gene lookup returns CDR1 LGHDT and CDR2 YNNKEL (reference sequence). The CDR3 has 16 residues. Trimming took off 4 bases at V and 9 bases at J, with 19 bases between the two ends. The CDR3 sequence: CASSPQGPGRGSPLHF. The CDR3 DNA follows: TGTGCCAGCAGCCCACAGGGTCCGGGACGAGGTTCACCCCTCCACTTT.

V gene TRBV5-8 combines with J gene TRBJ1-5; 10 bases align to TRBD1. CDR3 length equals 16 residues. In germline, CDR1 is SGHTS, CDR2 YDEGEE. After removal of 5 bases from V and 3 bases from J, the junction contained 8 bases not matched to a gene. CDR3 amino acids: CASRSFGQGDNQPQHF. CDR3 in DNA: TGTGCCAGCAGGTCTTTCGGACAGGGGGACAATCAGCCCCAGCATTTT. The whole variable domain, remainder taken from reference TRBV5-8 and TRBJ1-5, is EAGVTQSPTHLIKTRGQQATLRCSPISGHTSVYWYQQALGLGLQFLLWYDEGEERNRGNFPPRFSGRQFPNYSSELNVNALELEDSALYLCASRSFGQGDNQPQHFGDGTRLSIL.

The CDR3 here is CASSSQGSYTEAFF. CDR3 nucleotides: TGTGCCAGCAGCTCACAGGGGTCGTACACTGAAGCTTTCTTT. This rearrangement joins TRBV2 to TRBJ1-1; the match to TRBD1 covers 7 bases. CDR1 is SNHLY, CDR2 FYNNEI, per germline. This CDR3 comprises 14 residues. V was clipped by 6 bases and J by 3 bases; unmatched bases: 7.